The 30 T cell receptor beta chains listed next were all sequenced from one sample in a study of early T cells in non-severe SARS-CoV-2 infection. TCRdb fed the 5' RACE reads into MiXCR, producing one record per CDR3 protein. The repertoire holds tens of thousands of distinct CDR3 sequences, with about 23% as singletons. This sample comprised whole blood, obtained at baseline. These receptors were obtained from an adult who was a healthcare worker with PCR-confirmed SARS-CoV-2 infection or an uninfected control (not recorded which).

The chain carries TRBV5-1 and TRBJ1-1, with D hard to call. Trimming removed 0 bases from V and 0 bases from J, with 27 bases in between. The CDR3 has 21 amino acids. Germline values: CDR1 SGHRS, CDR2 YFSETQ. For the CDR3, the DNA is TGCGCCAGCAGCTTGGCCAAAGGGATCCCAGGAGATTCCAGGATGAACACTGAAGCTTTCTTT. It translates to CASSLAKGIPGDSRMNTEAFF.

This clonotype has more than one count but fewer than ten. J is TRBJ1-1 and V is TRBV12-3 or TRBV12-4; TRBD1 matches 11 bases. The CDR3 length is 16 residues. The V gene end was trimmed by 0 bases and the J gene end by 8 bases; junction bases not matched to a gene: 8. CDR3 sequence (DNA): TGTGCCAGCAGTTTAGCGCCGGGACAGGGGGGGTCGGAAGCTTTCTTT. Translated: CASSLAPGQGGSEAFF.

The chain links TRBV27 to TRBJ1-6; no definite D call. The CDR3 is 17 residues long. Trimming took 2 bases from V and 5 from J, leaving 16 bases between them. Germline V gene lookup returns CDR1 MNHEY and CDR2 SMNVEV (reference sequence). CDR3 protein: CASSLLRFGLDNSPLHF. DNA for the CDR3: TGTGCCAGCAGTTTACTCAGGTTCGGCCTAGATAATTCACCCCTCCACTTT.

A few counts support this clonotype. This chain joins TRBV18 and TRBJ2-3; TRBD2 aligns across 11 bases. Germline CDR1 and CDR2: KGHSH and LQKENI. J gave up 3 bases and V 4 bases, and 6 bases lay outside the gene matches. The CDR3 covers 16 residues. CDR3 coding DNA: TGTGCCAGCTCACGCCTAGCGGGGGGCCGTACAGATACGCAGTATTTT. Translation gives CASSRLAGGRTDTQYF.

This clonotype came up a few times. The V gene is TRBV20-1, the J gene TRBJ2-2; 13 bases line up with TRBD2. Germline CDR1 DFQATT, CDR2 SNEGSKA (reference sequence). CDR3 size: 15 residues. J gave up 6 bases and V 3 bases, and 4 bases lay outside the gene matches. The CDR3 DNA reads TGCAGTGCTAGGGGGACTAGCGGGGAATCCGGGGAGCTGTTTTTT. The encoded protein is CSARGTSGESGELFF.

This clonotype showed up just a few times. CDR3 in DNA: TGCAGTGCTAGAGATCAGGGATACGAGCAGTACTTC. Amino acids: CSARDQGYEQYF. The chain links TRBV20-1 to TRBJ2-7, with a tentative D call TRBD1 (5 bases). Looked up from germline, CDR1 is DFQATT and CDR2 is SNEGSKA (reference sequence). V was clipped by 0 bases and J by 4 bases, with 7 bases between them. This CDR3 has 12 residues.

This clonotype was counted a few times. V is TRBV29-1 and J is TRBJ1-4; TRBD1 is a possible D gene (6 bases). The CDR3 has 12 residues. Germline CDR1 is SQVTM and CDR2 is ANQGSEA. V was clipped by 4 bases and J by 8 bases, with 11 bases between them. Here the CDR3 reads CSVAGVGEKLFF. CDR3 coding DNA: TGCAGCGTTGCAGGGGTGGGCGAAAAACTGTTTTTT.

This clonotype was counted a few times. The chain uses TRBV10-2 and TRBJ2-3; no definite D call. The CDR3 is 13 amino acids. Trimming took 2 bases from V and 4 from J, leaving 7 bases between them. Germline lookup yields CDR1 WSHSY and CDR2 SAAADI. CDR3 DNA sequence: TGCGCCAGCAGTGAGCAGTCCGCAGATACGCAGTATTTT. This sequence encodes CASSEQSADTQYF.

Only a few counts were recorded for this clonotype. V gene TRBV4-2 combines with J gene TRBJ1-2; 9 bases match TRBD1. Germline CDR1 and CDR2: LGHNA and YNFKEQ. The CDR3 is 16 residues long. The trim removed 0 bases at V and 4 bases at J, leaving 6 bases unmatched. The CDR3 DNA is TGTGCCAGCAGCCAAGAAGGAGGGACAGGGACCTATGGCTACACCTTC. It encodes CASSQEGGTGTYGYTF.

This clonotype was seen more than once but under ten times. This chain joins TRBV29-1 and TRBJ1-1, with D perhaps TRBD1 (5 bases). V was cut by 8 bases and J by 1 base, with 8 bases left in between. CDR1 SQVTM and CDR2 ANQGSEA come from the germline V gene. The CDR3 extends over 11 amino acids. The CDR3 loop is CSMTANTEAFF. CDR3 in DNA: TGCAGCATGACAGCGAACACTGAAGCTTTCTTT.

This rearrangement joins TRBV6-6 to TRBJ1-6, with 9 nucleotides matching TRBD1. The V segment lost 5 bases and the J segment 9 bases; nucleotides outside the gene matches: 2. Germline V CDR1 and CDR2: MNHNY, SVGAGI (reference sequence). The CDR3 extends over 13 amino acids. This CDR3 is CASSPTGGSPLHF. The CDR3 DNA reads TGTGCCAGCAGTCCGACAGGGGGTTCACCCCTCCACTTT.

This clonotype appeared a few times. The chain is built from TRBV5-1 and TRBJ2-7, with D unresolved. In germline, CDR1 is SGHRS, CDR2 YFSETQ. Trimming removed 0 bases from V and 6 bases from J, with 7 bases in between. The CDR3 has 12 amino acids. The CDR3, as DNA: TGCGCCAGCAGCTTGGCGGGCATCGAGCAGTACTTC. As protein: CASSLAGIEQYF.

This chain connects TRBV25-1 to TRBJ1-1; TRBD1 matches 7 bases. There are 12 residues in the CDR3. Germline lookup yields CDR1 MGHDK and CDR2 SYGVNS. Trimming removed 6 bases from V and 7 bases from J; junction bases left unmatched: 5. CDR3 region: CASRQGWGEAFF. Written as DNA, the CDR3 is TGTGCCAGCAGACAGGGGTGGGGTGAAGCTTTCTTT. Full variable domain (outside the CDR3, taken from reference TRBV25-1 and TRBJ1-1): EADIYQTPRYLVIGTGKKITLECSQTMGHDKMYWYQQDPGMELHLIHYSYGVNSTEKGDLSSESTVSRIRTEHFPLTLESARPSHTSQYLCASRQGWGEAFFGQGTRLTVV.

The rearrangement links TRBV10-3 to TRBJ1-1, with D uncertain. The V and J ends lost 3 bases and 5 bases respectively, with 10 bases between them. The CDR3 consists of 13 residues. Germline CDR1 ENHRY, CDR2 SYGVKD. The CDR3 DNA is TGTGCCATCAGTGACATGACGGGGACTGAAGCTTTCTTT. It yields the protein CAISDMTGTEAFF.

In its sample, this clonotype was seen a few times. The V gene is TRBV21-1, the J gene TRBJ2-7; TRBD1 is taken as the D call from the table, unchecked against the DNA. TRBV21-1 is labeled a pseudogene. The CDR3 has 15 residues. In DNA, the CDR3 is TGTGCCAGCAGCACCTACAGGGTTCTCTCCTACGAGCAGTACTTC. It yields the protein CASSTYRVLSYEQYF.

A single count supports this clonotype. The chain carries TRBV11-2 and TRBJ2-2, with D uncertain. Trimming cost V 1 base and J 8 bases, with 8 bases left between them. The CDR3 is 13 amino acids. Germline assignment: CDR1 SGHAT and CDR2 FQNNGV. The CDR3 loop reads CASSLGLRGELFF. CDR3 sequence (DNA): TGTGCCAGCAGCTTAGGGCTAAGAGGGGAGCTGTTTTTT.

V usage is TRBV5-5 and J usage is TRBJ1-1; tentatively, D is TRBD1 (6 bases). Trimming cost V 2 bases and J 5 bases, with 10 bases left between them. CDR3 size: 13 residues. CDR1 is SGHKS, CDR2 YYEKEE, per germline (reference sequence). CDR3 sequence: CASSFGGWTEAFF. The CDR3 coding sequence is TGTGCCAGCAGCTTCGGGGGCTGGACTGAAGCTTTCTTT.

This clonotype was recorded a few times. The chain carries TRBV18 and TRBJ2-2; D assignment may be TRBD1 or TRBD2 (5 bases each). V gave up 3 bases and J gave up 1 base, with 12 bases separating them. Germline lookup yields CDR1 KGHSH and CDR2 LQKENI. CDR3 length: 16 amino acids. For the CDR3, the DNA is TGTGCCAGCTCACCCCTAACGGGGCGGAACACCGGGGAGCTGTTTTTT. It translates to CASSPLTGRNTGELFF.

The chain uses TRBV5-1 and TRBJ1-5; 8 nucleotides match TRBD1. The CDR3 sequence is 14 residues long. V dropped 2 bases and J dropped 7; count of bases not matched to a gene: 5. Germline values: CDR1 SGHRS, CDR2 YFSETQ. In DNA form, the CDR3 reads TGCGCCAGCAGCTTCGGACAGGGTGGACAGCCCCAGCATTTT. Amino acids: CASSFGQGGQPQHF. Drawing the rest from reference TRBV5-1 and TRBJ1-5, the complete variable domain is KAGVTQTPRYLIKTRGQQVTLSCSPISGHRSVSWYQQTPGQGLQFLFEYFSETQRNKGNFPGRFSGRQFSNSRSEMNVSTLELGDSALYLCASSFGQGGQPQHFGDGTRLSIL.

As concerns this clonotype: The junction shows a germline mismatch at one end, possibly a read error. The V call is TRBV3-1, the J call TRBJ2-5; TRBD2 matches 11 bases. CDR1 and CDR2 from the germline V gene are LGHDT and YNNKEL (reference sequence). The CDR3 length is 14 residues. The CDR3 bases are TGTGTCAGCGGCACTAGCGGGGGCCAAGAGACCCAGTACTTC. Amino acids: CVSGTSGGQETQYF.

J is TRBJ1-1 and V is TRBV25-1; D call uncertain. From germline, CDR1 is MGHDK and CDR2 SYGVNS. The CDR3 has 14 amino acids. V was clipped by 0 bases and J by 3 bases, with 8 bases between them. The CDR3 sequence is CASSEYGEDTEAFF. CDR3 nucleotides: TGTGCCAGCAGTGAATACGGGGAGGACACTGAAGCTTTCTTT.

This clonotype showed up just a few times. J is TRBJ2-1 and V is TRBV29-1; D gene ambiguous. Trimming removed 5 bases from V and 7 bases from J, with 12 bases in between. This CDR3 is built from 12 residues. The V gene's germline CDR1 is SQVTM and CDR2 ANQGSEA. CDR3 nucleotide sequence: TGCAGCGTTTGGGCATTGGGGAATGAGCAGTTCTTC. As protein: CSVWALGNEQFF.

The rearrangement links TRBV2 to TRBJ2-7; maybe TRBD1 (5 bases). This CDR3 spans 12 amino acids. Germline loops: CDR1 SNHLY, CDR2 FYNNEI. Trimming removed 3 bases at V and 8 bases at J, with 11 bases between. CDR3 loop: CASSEAGPKQYF. The CDR3 coding sequence is TGTGCCAGCAGTGAGGCAGGGCCGAAGCAGTACTTC. The full variable domain, with the rest looked up from reference TRBV2 and TRBJ2-7, is EPEVTQTPSHQVTQMGQEVILRCVPISNHLYFYWYRQILGQKVEFLVSFYNNEISEKSEIFDDQFSVERPDGSNFTLKIRSTKLEDSAMYFCASSEAGPKQYFGPGTRLTVT.

This CDR3 reads CASSREAGPQYF. Written as DNA, the CDR3 is TGTGCCAGCAGCCGCGAGGCCGGCCCCCAGTACTTC. This chain links TRBV6-6 with TRBJ2-5, with D hard to call. CDR1 MNHNY and CDR2 SVGAGI come from the germline V gene (reference sequence). Trimming cost V 6 bases and J 9 bases, with 14 bases left between them. The CDR3 length is 12 residues.

CDR3: CASRGSMNTEAFF. CDR3 sequence (DNA): TGCGCCAGCAGAGGCAGCATGAACACTGAAGCTTTCTTT. The chain combines TRBV5-1 with TRBJ1-1; the D is unclear. This CDR3 is built from 13 residues. The V gene lost 5 bases and the J gene lost 0 bases, with 8 bases spanning the gap. Germline assignment: CDR1 SGHRS and CDR2 YFSETQ.

V usage is TRBV6-1 and J usage is TRBJ2-6; TRBD1 might be the D (6 bases). Between the trimmed V and J ends, which lost 6 bases and 4 bases, there was a span of 19 bases. Germline V gene data show CDR1 as MNHNS and CDR2 as SASEGT. The CDR3 is 17 residues long. CDR3 loop: CASRPPGVPGGANVLTF. CDR3 DNA sequence: TGTGCCAGCAGACCTCCAGGGGTCCCGGGGGGGGCCAACGTCCTGACTTTC.

This clonotype was detected once. The CDR3 does not end in the conserved phenylalanine or tryptophan, so this is likely a read error. The chain has TRBV7-8 and TRBJ2-3; TRBD2 matches 14 bases. This CDR3 has 17 amino acids. V lost 4 bases and J lost 0; bases outside the gene matches: 3. Per the germline V gene, CDR1 is SGHVS and CDR2 is FQNEAQ. The chain's CDR3 is CASSSGLAGVSTDTQYL. The CDR3 coding sequence is TGTGCCAGCAGCTCGGGACTAGCGGGGGTTAGCACAGATACGCAGTATCTT.

The chain joins TRBV6-2 or TRBV6-3 to TRBJ2-1, with TRBD2 matching over 9 bases. With V trimmed by 2 bases and J by 5 bases, 7 bases remained unmatched. The CDR3 is 16 amino acids. In germline, CDR1 is MNHEY, CDR2 SVGEGT. As DNA, the CDR3 is TGTGCCAGCAGTTACCGAGGACTAGCGAGCGACAATGAGCAGTTCTTC. The encoded protein is CASSYRGLASDNEQFF.

In DNA form, the CDR3 reads TGCAGTGCTAGTATCGCAGGTGATAATTCACCCCTCCACTTT. Translated: CSASIAGDNSPLHF. V gene TRBV20-1 combines with J gene TRBJ1-6; D not certain. Trimming stripped 3 bases from V and 5 bases from J, with 11 bases between. The CDR3 has 14 residues. CDR1 DFQATT and CDR2 SNEGSKA come from the germline V gene (reference sequence).

Only a few counts were recorded for this clonotype. The rearrangement links TRBV25-1 to TRBJ2-7; TRBD1 is a possible D gene (5 bases). The CDR3 extends over 14 amino acids. The germline gives CDR1 MGHDK, CDR2 SYGVNS. Deletions cut 6 bases from V and 6 bases from J, with 18 bases between. The CDR3 sequence: CASSPDPRQLEQYF. In nucleotides, the CDR3 is TGTGCCAGCAGCCCCGATCCCAGACAGCTCGAGCAGTACTTC.